This entry features one TCR beta chain sequence. The antigen is not known. TCRdb reanalysed the RT-PCR reads using MiXCR and keeps one entry per CDR3 protein. The repertoire holds 700,000 to 800,000 distinct CDR3 sequences, with about a fifth as singletons. Germline V gives CDR1 LGHNA, CDR2 YSLEER. J lost 4 bases, V lost 0 bases, and 4 bases had no gene match. This CDR3 region has 15 residues. This sample was taken from a study of response to subunit inactivated influenza vaccine. Study-level results: Seasonal influenza vaccination, on each occasion, was suggested by the authors to recruit few new T cells.

The TCR comes from a man aged 50-60 years who received an inactivated influenza vaccine. This chain connects TRBV4-3 to TRBJ2-5, with 8 bases fitting TRBD1. Sequenced material: PBMCs from blood, taken more than 4 days after vaccination. Written as DNA, the CDR3 is TGCGCCAGCAGCCAAGAGGCAGGGGGCCGAGAGACCCAGTACTTC. Its protein is CASSQEAGGRETQYF.